This TCR beta chain was observed in a study of blood T cell repertoires in COVID-19. Across the study: Italy, Spain and the United States were the sources of the convalescent and acute COVID-19 samples.

V lost 6 bases to trimming and J lost 0 bases; unmatched junction nucleotides: 2. Germline CDR1 is MDHEN and CDR2 is SYDVKM. The CDR3 is made up of 14 amino acids. The assay was immunoSEQ multiplex PCR, and TCRdb's table has in-frame clones only and misses some. The sample comprises under 300,000 clones, around 87% of which are singletons, and about 3.3% rests with the top ten. V is TRBV28 and J is TRBJ2-1; TRBD1 matches at 7 bases. Sequenced sample: PBMCs or T cells enriched from blood (not recorded which). This clonotype was obtained from a woman between 35 and 50 years old with acute COVID-19. The CDR3 protein is CASRGTVSYNEQFF. In DNA form, the CDR3 reads TGTGCCAGCAGGGGGACAGTCTCCTACAATGAGCAGTTCTTC.